The next 5 T cell receptor beta chains were all read from a single sample in a study of regulatory T cells in long-lasting Graves disease. Stated time point: persistent/refractory GD, antithyroid drugs over 5 years with positive TRAb. From RNA extracted from PBMCs, the TCR library was made. Both iRepertoire HTBI primers and Arm-PCR of CDR3 regions were used to build the TCR beta libraries. TCRdb processed the multiplex PCR reads anew with MiXCR; each CDR3 protein has one entry. Of about 450,000 distinct CDR3 sequences in the sample, 23% were seen once. This material consisted of peripheral blood mononuclear cells (PBMCs), taken when the disease was refractory, from a patient treated with antithyroid drugs. These receptors were collected from a female donor with Graves disease.

A few counts support this clonotype. The V call is TRBV2, the J call TRBJ1-2; D gene uncertain. The germline V gene encodes CDR1 SNHLY and CDR2 FYNNEI. Trimming took off 10 bases at V and 8 bases at J, with 26 bases between the two ends. The CDR3 sequence is 15 residues long. As DNA, the CDR3 is TGTGCCAACCCTGGGTCAGGACTCAAGCCGGGGGGCTACACCTTC. Encoded protein: CANPGSGLKPGGYTF.

This chain links TRBV5-6 with TRBJ1-1; a weak D match, TRBD1 (6 bases). There are 15 residues in the CDR3. CDR1 and CDR2 from the germline V gene are SGHDT and YYEEEE. Trimming left V 4 bases short and J 4 bases short, with 17 bases between. The CDR3 region has the DNA TGTGCCAGCAGCCGTATCTTGGGGGCTACCACTGAAGCTTTCTTT. Protein product: CASSRILGATTEAFF.

This clonotype was recorded a few times. This chain links TRBV12-3 or TRBV12-4 with TRBJ1-5, with TRBD1 matching over 9 bases. The V and J ends lost 4 bases and 2 bases, in that order; junction bases with no gene match: 9. The CDR3 consists of 17 residues. This CDR3 reads CASSSGQGGAGNQPQHF. CDR3 in DNA: TGTGCCAGCAGTTCGGGACAGGGAGGAGCTGGCAATCAGCCCCAGCATTTT.

J is TRBJ1-1 and V is TRBV6-1, with TRBD1 as a possible D gene (5 bases). The CDR3 spans 13 residues. Germline V gene data show CDR1 as MNHNS and CDR2 as SASEGT. The V and J ends lost 7 bases and 1 base respectively, with 10 bases between them. CDR3 DNA sequence: TGTGCCAGCACCAAAAGGGGGAACACTGAAGCTTTCTTT. Translated: CASTKRGNTEAFF.

This chain joins TRBV7-9 and TRBJ2-2; the match to TRBD1 covers 11 bases. The CDR3 runs 14 residues. V trimming: 6 bases; J trimming: 6 bases; junction bases outside the gene matches: 3. The V gene's germline CDR1 is SEHNR and CDR2 FQNEAQ (reference sequence). CDR3 protein: CASRPGQGAGELFF. The DNA of the CDR3 is TGTGCCAGCAGACCGGGACAGGGGGCCGGGGAGCTGTTTTTT.